Listed below are T cell receptor beta chains from one sample, sequenced in a study of shared clonotypes between healthy human individuals. The protocol was immunoSEQ multiplex PCR, while the TCRdb copy is restricted to in-frame clones and leaves out a portion. This table has under 850,000 clones, 80% to 95% appearing once. Material: naive CD8+ T cells sorted from blood. The receptors come from a man younger than 40 in good health. Both conserved end residues are trimmed from each CDR3. The order of the fields is CDR3 length, clone size, V gene, CDR3 protein. Clone size appears in some rows only: once, few, many, or a class for an expanded clone.

11	.	TRBV29-1	SVRTGAGNTIY
12	few	TRBV7-9	ASFGEMNTGELF
14	.	TRBV15	ATSPPLAGGPNEQY
12	few	TRBV5-1	ASSLGTGLETQY
11	.	TRBV7-9	ASSLPSGNEQF
15	.	TRBV4-1	ASSLSGTSGATYEQY
13	.	TRBV18	ASSPQGSRGDGYT
12	.	TRBV7-9	ASSPRGDRVGYT
9	.	TRBV4-1	ASSQGSRAF
15	.	TRBV2	ASLTQGSAGGRGELF